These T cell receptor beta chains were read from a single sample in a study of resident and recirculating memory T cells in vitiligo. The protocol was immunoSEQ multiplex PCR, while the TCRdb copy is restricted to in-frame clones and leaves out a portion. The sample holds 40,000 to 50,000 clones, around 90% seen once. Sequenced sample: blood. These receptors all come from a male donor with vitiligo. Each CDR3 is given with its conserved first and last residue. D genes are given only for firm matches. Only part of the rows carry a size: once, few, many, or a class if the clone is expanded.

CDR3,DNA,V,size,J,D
CASQLDSHSPLHF,TGCGCCTCTCAACTGGACAGCCATTCACCCCTCCACTTT,TRBV10-2,.,TRBJ1-6,.
CASRAPGLEETQYF,TGTGCCAGCAGGGCTCCGGGACTAGAAGAGACCCAGTACTTC,TRBV2,.,TRBJ2-5,TRBD2
CASIRGTPSYNEQFF,TGTGCCAGCATTCGCGGCACTCCGTCCTACAATGAGCAGTTCTTC,TRBV2,.,TRBJ2-1,.
CASSIRGHMNTEAFF,TGTGCCAGCAGCATAAGGGGACACATGAACACTGAAGCTTTCTTT,TRBV27,.,TRBJ1-1,.
CASSIGTLGNEQFF,TGTGCCAGCAGCATCGGGACTCTCGGCAATGAGCAGTTCTTC,TRBV9,once,TRBJ2-1,.
CASSLEGTGYEKLFF,TGCGCCAGCAGCTTGGAGGGGACAGGGTATGAAAAACTGTTTTTT,TRBV5-1,.,TRBJ1-4,TRBD1
CASSARKGGGEKLFF,TGTGCCAGCAGCGCCCGGAAGGGGGGGGGTGAAAAACTGTTTTTT,TRBV7-9,.,TRBJ1-4,.
CASSYQGNTIYF,TGTGCCAGCAGTTATCAGGGAAACACCATATATTTT,TRBV6-6,.,TRBJ1-3,.
CASSLESGRPFYNEQFF,TGCGCCAGCAGCTTGGAGAGCGGGCGTCCCTTCTACAATGAGCAGTTCTTC,TRBV5-1,.,TRBJ2-1,.
CASRPPLAGKETQYF,TGTGCCAGCAGGCCACCACTAGCGGGAAAAGAGACCCAGTACTTC,TRBV6-5,.,TRBJ2-5,TRBD2
CASNWDYGHTF,TGTGCCAGCAACTGGGACTATGGCCACACCTTC,TRBV6-6,.,TRBJ1-2,.
CASSHRQSMNTEAFF,TGTGCCAGCAGCCACCGACAGTCAATGAACACTGAAGCTTTCTTT,TRBV5-8,.,TRBJ1-1,.
CAWKAGGRASGTQYF,TGTGCCTGGAAAGCGGGGGGTAGGGCTAGTGGGACCCAGTACTTC,TRBV30,.,TRBJ2-5,TRBD2
CASSLDRMNTEAFF,TGTGCCAGCAGCCTGGACAGAATGAACACTGAAGCTTTCTTT,TRBV28,.,TRBJ1-1,.
CAWSEGRDTQYF,TGTGCCTGGAGTGAGGGGCGGGATACGCAGTATTTT,TRBV30,.,TRBJ2-3,.
CASSEGAGQGSNQPQHF,TGTGCCAGCAGTGAAGGAGCGGGACAGGGGAGTAATCAGCCCCAGCATTTT,TRBV2,.,TRBJ1-5,TRBD1
CASSWTGRGEKLFF,TGTGCCAGCAGCTGGACAGGGAGAGGAGAAAAACTGTTTTTT,TRBV5-6,.,TRBJ1-4,TRBD1
CASSAQPDRVYGYTF,TGTGCCAGCTCTGCTCAACCTGACAGGGTGTATGGCTACACCTTC,TRBV18,.,TRBJ1-2,TRBD1
CASSQDHSSGNTIYF,TGCGCCAGCAGCCAAGACCACTCCTCTGGAAACACCATATATTTT,TRBV4-3,.,TRBJ1-3,.
CSVDSGARGSYGYTF,TGCAGCGTTGACTCTGGAGCCCGTGGATCCTATGGCTACACCTTC,TRBV29-1,once,TRBJ1-2,.
CASSRLEVSYEQYF,TGTGCCAGTAGTAGATTGGAGGTGTCCTACGAGCAGTACTTC,TRBV19,.,TRBJ2-7,.
CASSAGPMNTEAFF,TGTGCCAGCAGCGCAGGGCCCATGAACACTGAAGCTTTCTTT,TRBV5-4,.,TRBJ1-1,.
CAWSAGTGIISNYGYTF,TGTGCCTGGAGTGCCGGGACAGGGATAATCAGTAACTATGGCTACACCTTC,TRBV30,.,TRBJ1-2,TRBD1
CSAGQKGEKLFF,TGCAGCGCGGGACAGAAGGGTGAAAAACTGTTTTTT,TRBV29-1,.,TRBJ1-4,TRBD1